Below, one TCR beta chain is given with its context. The antigen is unknown. These data belong to a study of blood T cells in healthy people across ages. Through a sample-barcoded 5' primer and a J-beta primer mix, a second PCR was run for roughly 6 to 12 cycles. Through a template-switch adaptor with 12 random nucleotides, each cDNA molecule received a tag. Every sample gave at least 2.5 million paired-end reads containing CDR3. TCRdb redid the calling of the 5' RACE reads with MiXCR, one entry per CDR3 protein. The table lists 600,000 to 1,000,000 distinct CDR3 sequences, roughly 60% of them singletons. Study-level findings and limits: Nothing was known about donor CMV status, and this possibly confounded expanded clonotype changes. A strong correlation was found between TCR beta diversity and the percentage of naive T cells.

Germline V gene sequence: CDR1 LNHNV, CDR2 YYDKDF (reference sequence). The CDR3 totals 14 residues. The V gene lost 7 bases and the J gene lost 6 bases, with 16 bases spanning the gap. The sequence came from a man under 40 in good health. The chain joins TRBV15 to TRBJ2-1; tentative D call: TRBD2 (5 bases). Material for sequencing was blood. CDR3 protein: CATNVGGAANEQFF. CDR3 nucleotide sequence: TGTGCCACCAATGTAGGAGGTGCTGCCAATGAGCAGTTCTTC.